Listed here is a single T cell receptor (beta chain). These data belong to a study of blood T cell repertoires in COVID-19. Overall study context: Specimens from acute and convalescent COVID-19 originated in the United States, Italy and Spain. From T cells, B-cell-depleted T cells, or PBMCs came the material, which was cDNA or gDNA.

CDR1 ENHRY and CDR2 SYGVKD come from the germline V gene. Trimming cost V 7 bases and J 3 bases; bases outside gene matches: 5. The CDR3 has 14 residues. Per the original data handling: Nucleated cell number was recorded as an estimate derived from reference gene primer amplification. Method: immunoSEQ multiplex PCR; TCRdb's copy keeps in-frame clones and lacks some. That table is the source of V, J and clone size, and D and trimming were worked out from the DNA. The data show a few hundred thousand clones, with around 81% seen just once and about 2% held by the top ten. Sequenced: peripheral blood. This chain uses TRBV10-3 with TRBJ2-5; 10 bases map to TRBD2. The sequence was obtained from a young man who had recovered from COVID-19. The chain's CDR3 is CAIKSGGAEETQYF. Here the CDR3 DNA reads TGTGCCATCAAAAGCGGGGGGGCCGAAGAGACCCAGTACTTC.